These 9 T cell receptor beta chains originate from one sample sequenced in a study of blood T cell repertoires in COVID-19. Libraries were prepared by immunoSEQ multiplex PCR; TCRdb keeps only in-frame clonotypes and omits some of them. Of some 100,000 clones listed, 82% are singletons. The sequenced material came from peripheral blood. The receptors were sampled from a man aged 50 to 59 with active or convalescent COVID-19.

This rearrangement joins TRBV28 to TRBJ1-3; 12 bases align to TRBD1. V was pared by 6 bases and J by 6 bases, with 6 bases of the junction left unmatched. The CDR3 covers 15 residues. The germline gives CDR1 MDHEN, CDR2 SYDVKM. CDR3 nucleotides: TGTGCCAGCAGGGGGACAGGGGGCTTAATAAACACCATATATTTT. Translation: CASRGTGGLINTIYF.

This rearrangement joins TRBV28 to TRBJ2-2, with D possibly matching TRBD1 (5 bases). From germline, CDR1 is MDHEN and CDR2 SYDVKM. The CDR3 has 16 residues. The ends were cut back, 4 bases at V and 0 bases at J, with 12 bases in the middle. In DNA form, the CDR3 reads TGTGCCAGCAGTTCTGAGGACACGGCGAACACCGGGGAGCTGTTTTTT. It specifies CASSSEDTANTGELFF.

CDR3 region: CASSPTGVGYTF. The CDR3, as DNA: TGTGCCAGCAGTCCGACAGGGGTCGGCTACACCTTC. This rearrangement joins TRBV25-1 to TRBJ1-2; TRBD1 matches at 8 bases. V lost 5 bases and J lost 8; bases outside the gene matches: 4. CDR1 MGHDK and CDR2 SYGVNS come from the germline V gene. This CDR3 is 12 amino acids long.

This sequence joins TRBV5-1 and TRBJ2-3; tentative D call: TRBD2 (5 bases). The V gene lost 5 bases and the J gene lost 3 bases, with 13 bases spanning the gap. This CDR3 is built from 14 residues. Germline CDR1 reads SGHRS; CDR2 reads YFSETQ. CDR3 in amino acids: CASRDSALTDTQYF. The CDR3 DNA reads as TGCGCCAGCAGGGACTCGGCCCTTACAGATACGCAGTATTTT.

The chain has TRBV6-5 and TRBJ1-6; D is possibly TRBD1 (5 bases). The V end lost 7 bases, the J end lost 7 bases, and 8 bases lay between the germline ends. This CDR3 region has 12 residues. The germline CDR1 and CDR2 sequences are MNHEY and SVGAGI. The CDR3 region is CASTDSNSPLHF. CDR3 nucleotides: TGTGCCAGCACCGACAGCAATTCACCCCTCCACTTT.

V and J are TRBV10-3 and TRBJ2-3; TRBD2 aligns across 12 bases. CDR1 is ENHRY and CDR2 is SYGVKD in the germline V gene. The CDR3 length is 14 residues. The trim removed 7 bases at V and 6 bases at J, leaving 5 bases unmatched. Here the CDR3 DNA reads TGTGCCATCACGACTAGCGGGGGCCCCGATACGCAGTATTTT. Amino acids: CAITTSGGPDTQYF.

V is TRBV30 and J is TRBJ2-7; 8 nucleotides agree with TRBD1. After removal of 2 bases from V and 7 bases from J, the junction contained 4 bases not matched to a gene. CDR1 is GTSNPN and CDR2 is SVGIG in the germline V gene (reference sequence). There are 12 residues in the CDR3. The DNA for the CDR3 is TGTGCCTGGAGTTTCTACAGGGGGGAGCAGTACTTC. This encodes CAWSFYRGEQYF.

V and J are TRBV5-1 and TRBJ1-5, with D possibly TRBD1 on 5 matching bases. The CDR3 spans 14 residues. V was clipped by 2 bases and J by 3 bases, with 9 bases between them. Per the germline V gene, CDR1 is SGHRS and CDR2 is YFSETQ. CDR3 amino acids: CASSLSGINQPQHF. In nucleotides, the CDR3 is TGCGCCAGCAGCTTATCAGGGATCAATCAGCCCCAGCATTTT. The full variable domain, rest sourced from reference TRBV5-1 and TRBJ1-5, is KAGVTQTPRYLIKTRGQQVTLSCSPISGHRSVSWYQQTPGQGLQFLFEYFSETQRNKGNFPGRFSGRQFSNSRSEMNVSTLELGDSALYLCASSLSGINQPQHFGDGTRLSIL.

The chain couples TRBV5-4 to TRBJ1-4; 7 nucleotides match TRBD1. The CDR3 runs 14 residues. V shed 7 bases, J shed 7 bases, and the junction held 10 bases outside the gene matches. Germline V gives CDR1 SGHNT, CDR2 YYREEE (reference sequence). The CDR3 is CASSLQGGGEKLFF. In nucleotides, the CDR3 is TGTGCCAGCTCCCTTCAGGGGGGAGGTGAAAAACTGTTTTTT.